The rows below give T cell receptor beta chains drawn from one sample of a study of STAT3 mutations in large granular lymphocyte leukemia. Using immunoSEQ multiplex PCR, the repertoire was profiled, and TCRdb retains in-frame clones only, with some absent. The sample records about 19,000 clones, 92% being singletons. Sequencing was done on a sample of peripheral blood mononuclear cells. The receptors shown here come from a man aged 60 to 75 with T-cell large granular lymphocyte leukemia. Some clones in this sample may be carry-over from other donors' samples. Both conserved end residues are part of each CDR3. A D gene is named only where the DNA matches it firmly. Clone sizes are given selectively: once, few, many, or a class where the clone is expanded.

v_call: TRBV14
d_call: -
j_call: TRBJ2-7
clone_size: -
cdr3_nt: TGTGCCAGCAGCCACCGGCAGGGGATTACCTACGAGCAGTACTTC
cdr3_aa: CASSHRQGITYEQYF

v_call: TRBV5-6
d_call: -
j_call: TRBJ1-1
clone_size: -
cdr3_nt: TGTGCCAGCAGCTTGATCACCCTGGGAACTGAAGCTTTCTTT
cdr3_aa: CASSLITLGTEAFF

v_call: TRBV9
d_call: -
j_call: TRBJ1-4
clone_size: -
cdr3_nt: TGTGCCAGCACCGCCGATTTATCTAATGAAAAACTGTTTTTT
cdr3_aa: CASTADLSNEKLFF

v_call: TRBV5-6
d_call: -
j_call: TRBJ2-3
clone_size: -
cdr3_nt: TGTGCCAGCAGCTTTGACACTGCGAGAGATACGCAGTATTTT
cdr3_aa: CASSFDTARDTQYF

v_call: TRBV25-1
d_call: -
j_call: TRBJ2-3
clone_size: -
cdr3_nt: TGTGCCAGCAGTGAGAGTTATCCAGGCTCCACAGATACGCAGTATTTT
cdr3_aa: CASSESYPGSTDTQYF

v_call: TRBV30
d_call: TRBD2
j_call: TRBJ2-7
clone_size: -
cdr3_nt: TGTGCCTGGAGTCCTAGCGGGAGGGCCTACGAGCAGTACTTC
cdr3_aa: CAWSPSGRAYEQYF

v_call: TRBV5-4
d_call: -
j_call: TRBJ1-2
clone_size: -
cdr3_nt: TGTGCCAGCAGCCCCCGGGCCACGATTTCTACTTCTGGCTACACCTTC
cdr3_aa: CASSPRATISTSGYTF

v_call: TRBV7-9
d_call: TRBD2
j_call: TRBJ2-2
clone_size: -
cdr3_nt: TGTGCCAGCAGCTTAGCCCACTGGACTAGCGGGAACACCGGGGAGCTGTTTTTT
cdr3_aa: CASSLAHWTSGNTGELFF

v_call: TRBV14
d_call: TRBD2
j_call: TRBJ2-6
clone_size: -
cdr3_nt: TGTGCCAGCAGCCCCCCTAGCGGGAGGGCCGGGGCCAACGTCCTGACTTTC
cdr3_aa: CASSPPSGRAGANVLTF

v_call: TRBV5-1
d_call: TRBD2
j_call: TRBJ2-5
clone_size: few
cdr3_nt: TGCGCCAGCAGCTATGCTAGCGGGAGGGAGACCCAGTACTTC
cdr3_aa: CASSYASGRETQYF

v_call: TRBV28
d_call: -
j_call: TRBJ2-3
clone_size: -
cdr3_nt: TGTGCCAGCAGGGGTGCACGCACAGATACGCAGTATTTT
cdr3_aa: CASRGARTDTQYF

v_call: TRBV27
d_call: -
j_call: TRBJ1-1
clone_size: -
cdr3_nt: TGTGCCAGCAGTCTTAGGGTGAGGGACACTGAAGCTTTCTTT
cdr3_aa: CASSLRVRDTEAFF

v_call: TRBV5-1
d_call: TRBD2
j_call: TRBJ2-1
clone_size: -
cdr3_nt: TGCGCCAGCAGCCCAACCCATGCAGCGGGGGGGCTTATTGGGCAGTTCTTC
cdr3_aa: CASSPTHAAGGLIGQFF

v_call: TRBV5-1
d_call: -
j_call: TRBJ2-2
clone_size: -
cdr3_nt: TGCGCCAGCAGGGGAGACGCGAACACCGGGGAGCTGTTTTTT
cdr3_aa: CASRGDANTGELFF

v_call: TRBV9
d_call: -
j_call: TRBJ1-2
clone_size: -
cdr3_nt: TGTGCCAGCAGCGTAGAGGGCGGGAACTATGGCTACACCTTC
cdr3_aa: CASSVEGGNYGYTF

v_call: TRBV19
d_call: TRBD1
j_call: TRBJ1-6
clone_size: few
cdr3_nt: TGTGCCAGTAGTCCAACAGGGGTCTCACCCCTCCACTTT
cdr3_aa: CASSPTGVSPLHF

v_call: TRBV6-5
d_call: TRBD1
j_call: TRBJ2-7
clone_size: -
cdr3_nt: TGTGCCAGCAAACAAGGACAGGGGAATGGCGAGCAGTACTTC
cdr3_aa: CASKQGQGNGEQYF

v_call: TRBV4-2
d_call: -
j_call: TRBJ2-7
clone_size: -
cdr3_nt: TGTGCCAGCAGCCAAGGGCTAGCTTCTGGGGAGCAGTACTTC
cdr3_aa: CASSQGLASGEQYF

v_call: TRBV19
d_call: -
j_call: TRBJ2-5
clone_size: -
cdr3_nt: TGTGCCAGTAGTAACTACTTGGGACGTCAAGAGACCCAGTACTTC
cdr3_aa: CASSNYLGRQETQYF

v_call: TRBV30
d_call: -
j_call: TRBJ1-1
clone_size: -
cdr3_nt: TGTGCCTGGATGAGGAACACTGAAGCTTTCTTT
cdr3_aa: CAWMRNTEAFF

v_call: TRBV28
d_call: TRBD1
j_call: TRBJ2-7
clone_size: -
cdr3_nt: TGTGCCAGCAACCCCCGGGACAGAACCTACGAGCAGTACTTC
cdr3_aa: CASNPRDRTYEQYF

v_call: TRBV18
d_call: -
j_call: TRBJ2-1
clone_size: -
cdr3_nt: TGTGCCAGCTCAGAAAGGACTGCAGACAATGAGCAGTTCTTC
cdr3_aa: CASSERTADNEQFF

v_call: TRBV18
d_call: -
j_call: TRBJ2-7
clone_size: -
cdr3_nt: TGTGCCAGCTCACCAGGCGAGCCGGGGACCTCCTACGAGCAGTACTTC
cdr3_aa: CASSPGEPGTSYEQYF